Given below is one TCR beta chain in context. Its antigen specificity is not known. Base qualities were left out, and no much larger clone turns up one base away. The sample belongs to a study of cytomegalovirus exposure and HLA in healthy donors (TCRdb year 2017). About the investigation overall: An earlier analysis of some 550 of the donors reported 250 to 300 Gb of sequence data and 100 million to 130 million unique TCR beta sequences from some 180 million T cells. About 300 gigabases of sequencing data and 78 million or so unique TCR sequences were included in an early release covering around 650 HLA-typed donors. Of the approximately 400 genotyped donors, 65% to 90% fell in the genetic ancestry cluster associated with self-reported Caucasian donors. The study aimed to test whether signatures of past pathogen exposure could be identified by cataloging public T cell receptors. The T cell repertoires of about 700 subjects were profiled by immunosequencing and related to cytomegalovirus serostatus. A separate validation cohort of roughly 130 different subjects was used in addition to the approximately 700-subject first cohort. To predict cytomegalovirus infection status, the study brought together high-throughput TCR immunosequencing, statistical association of individual TCRs with disease status, and machine learning. A later analysis re-analyzed previously published TCR beta repertoires from 650 to 800 donors and added high-resolution HLA genotyping to study TCR occurrence patterns. Rather than drawing on any new phenotypic data, the later analysis identified candidate immune exposures from TCR beta sequences and the way those sequences occurred across donors. To decide whether each TCR beta V gene segment behaved as functional or pseudogenic, an earlier analysis of several hundred of the donors relied on high-throughput TCR beta sequencing. Donor age, sex, ethnicity and CMV serostatus were compiled alongside the repertoire data. A later genetic analysis took genome-wide SNP genotypes for about 65% of the 666 donors and used that subset as a discovery cohort. All discovery cohort repertoires had been generated using a single sequencing platform. Class I and class II HLA loci were covered by the typing at four-digit resolution. Typing coverage varied by locus: roughly 620-640 donors for A, B, C, DRB1 and DQB1; approximately 500 for DQA1; more than 600 for DPA1; more than 450 for DPB1. Four or five DR-DQ haplotypes were treated as single units for association and clustering because of strong linkage in the cohort. Across 300 to 400 genotyped donors of the cohort, an average of roughly 250,000 unique TCR beta nucleotide sequences per donor were sequenced, and around 19% of those sequences were non-productive.

The cohort consisted of some 670 healthy bone marrow donors. Cohort members were all nominally healthy when sampled, although unrecorded immune exposures were likely present. The donor was CMV seropositive and belonged to the group of about 290 seropositive cohort members. Each donor provided a peripheral blood sample, and peripheral blood mononuclear cells were used for TCR beta sequencing. Genomic DNA was extracted from the blood cell samples with the Qiagen DNeasy Blood Extraction Kit. For CDR1 and CDR2, the germline V gene (reference sequence) lists MNHNY and SVGAGI. V loses 0 bases of germline sequence and J loses 2 bases, and the interval between the two ends is 11 bases. CDR3 length: 16 amino acids, cysteine to phenylalanine. Of all the DNA, just the CDR3 is kept, 48 bases in frame from base 1. The library was produced with the immunoSEQ multiplex PCR assay. For the multiplex PCR, a mixture combining 60 forward primers for TCR Vbeta segments and 13 reverse primers for TCR Jbeta segments was used. The CDR3 region of rearranged TCR beta genes was amplified from genomic DNA by a multiplex PCR assay. The amplified TCR beta libraries were sequenced on the Illumina HiSeq System as 87-base-pair reads. In the original analysis: In a later analysis, around 80 million unique TCR beta chains were counted across the roughly 610 repertoires, and roughly 10 million of these chains were shared by at least two donors. Raw reads were error-corrected and collapsed into unique sequences with a nearest-neighbor algorithm that merged closely related sequences to remove PCR and sequencing errors. To assign V, D and J gene segments, CDR3 sequences were aligned to IMGT reference sequences. For a sequence to be retained, a match of at least six nucleotides was required to both a V gene segment and a J gene segment. Rearrangements were classified as productive when the CDR3 lacked stop codons and remained in frame with V and J, and all other rearrangements were classified as non-productive. Following IMGT convention, CDR3 was defined as the stretch from the second conserved V-encoded cysteine to the conserved J-encoded phenylalanine. Sequences without an unambiguous match to a single V gene segment were excluded from the earlier analysis of about 600 of the donors. In an earlier analysis of several hundred of the donors, V segments were called functional above 56.7% productive rearrangements and were called segregating when the between-donor standard deviation exceeded 5%. A statistical classification framework was built for diagnosing cytomegalovirus status from the catalog of TCR beta chain sequences. V and J gene assignment, in a later analysis, came from comparing TCR nucleotide sequences with IMGT/GENE-DB human TR gene sequences. A later analysis assigned CDR3 sequences and most-parsimonious VDJ recombination scenarios with the TCRdist pipeline. A later analysis defined each TCR beta chain by its CDR3 amino acid sequence plus V-gene family, and excluded reads lacking a unique V-gene family. In a later analysis, 500 to 700 highly shared, low-generation-probability nucleotide sequences were removed to address suspected cross-contamination and a sequencing artifact. In a later analysis, a clonal expansion index for each public chain was calculated from normalized within-repertoire ranks of inferred template counts. A later analysis computed generation probabilities with a VDJ recombination model fitted to out-of-frame rearrangements, and checked the results against IGoR. A later analysis scored TCR-TCR, TCR-HLA and TCR-CMV co-occurrence with hypergeometric tests, applying a repertoire-size bias correction to TCR pairs. A later analysis estimated false discovery rates by permuting HLA or CMV assignments 20 times. In a later analysis, co-occurring TCRs were grouped using DBSCAN, and TCRdist sequence similarity was added for clustering within HLA-allele-positive subsets. For co-occurrence clustering, repertoires with fewer than 30,000 or more than 120,000 public chains were excluded, along with 5 or 6 repertoires with anomalous nucleotide sharing. TCRdb carries this immuneACCESS record with in-frame sequences only. Its versions omit some clonotypes, under half of them owing to an unresolved V gene in the studies checked, with the rest unexplained. V, J and clone size are taken as reported in that table, and D and trimming were inferred from the DNA itself. The sample table contains roughly 170,000 clones; only one count was recorded for just under 80% of them. The ten most abundant clones make up roughly 13% of the sample.

The investigation overall reported the following: Over 15 rarely observed V segments, including chromosome 9 orphons, were excluded from the earlier analysis of some 590 of the donors because counts were too low. Because the 87-base-pair reads could not distinguish some IMGT-functional V segments, including TRBV6-2 and TRBV6-3, those segments were excluded. At a false discovery rate of 0.05, a later analysis linked 15,000 to 20,000 TCR beta sequences to specific HLA alleles. The cohort was sequenced for TCR beta chains only, and without alpha or paired-chain data the features that could be detected were limited. Because some donors lacked HLA typing at each locus, the association tests relied only on the typed subset. A further reported finding was that TCR beta sequences accurately predicted the HLA-A and HLA-B alleles for most subjects in the first cohort. In a later analysis, TCR association rates were found to vary across HLA loci, with the most associated TCRs seen for DRB1 alleles and the fewest for HLA-C alleles. Three of the identified cytomegalovirus-associated TCR beta chains were confirmed in vitro to be specific for cytomegalovirus antigens. Cytomegalovirus status was reported to be diagnosed by the classifier with high specificity and sensitivity in both the original and validation cohorts. Roughly uniform sequencing depth across donors was assumed in presence/absence analyses, although this assumption may not hold. Assigning TCR associations to individual alleles was difficult when HLA alleles, especially DR and DQ, strongly co-occurred. A later analysis reported that several top co-occurrence clusters appeared linked to parvovirus B19, influenza, CMV and Epstein-Barr virus. A later analysis found that HLA-associated TCR beta chains were more clonally expanded and had lower generation probabilities than equally common non-associated chains. A group of highly shared sequence variants was considered likely to be a technical artifact of the sequencing pipeline. The study gave a list of more than 150 TCR beta chains associated with cytomegalovirus. Correlated functional status among segregating V segments might reflect linkage disequilibrium, but an unknown experimental factor could not be ruled out. It was suggested by the authors that the approach could potentially be generalized to other disease states and immunological phenotypes. CMV serostatus was the only immune exposure information available for the cohort. A later analysis found that most CMV-associated TCR beta chains appeared HLA-restricted, with HLA associations seemingly driven largely by CMV exposure. In a later genetic analysis, a missense DCLRE1C variant was associated with V-gene and J-gene trimming of TCR beta chains, and the association was replicated in an independent cohort. Compared with the roughly 700-donor mean, donors in an Asian-associated ancestry cluster had fewer N-insertions in productive TCRs, according to a later genetic analysis. An earlier analysis of approximately 530 of the donors showed that most TCR beta V segments appeared in productive rearrangements either about 87% or about 30% of the time, which broadly matched IMGT annotations. Across donors, most TCR sequences were observed very rarely, whereas some public TCRs were present in many individuals.

Sequenced sample: PBMCs. This sequence was found in a woman aged 45-65 years in good health and CMV-seropositive. The V and J genes are TRBV6-6 and TRBJ1-3; TRBD1 could be the D gene, as 5 bases match. The nucleotides are TGTGCCAGCAGTTACTCGACAGAGTCCCCTGGAAACACCATATATTTT. Translated, it reads CASSYSTESPGNTIYF.